This is a list of T cell receptor beta chains from one sample in a study of blood T cell repertoires in COVID-19. This table comes from immunoSEQ multiplex PCR, and its TCRdb copy is limited to in-frame clones, with some not included. Of some 320,000 clones listed, around 85% are singletons. The sequencing input was PBMCs or T cells enriched from blood (not recorded which). The receptors shown here come from a woman aged 25 to 39 who had been exposed to COVID-19. CDR3s include the opening cysteine and the closing phenylalanine or tryptophan. The D gene is left open where the match is weak. Some rows have no size entry. The others give once, few or many, or a class for an expanded clone.

TRBJ1-2 | 16 | . | . | TRBV19 | TGTGCCAGTAGTATAGATCTCGGTAGTCTTGGCTATGGCTACACCTTC | CASSIDLGSLGYGYTF
TRBJ1-5 | 14 | . | TRBD1 | TRBV19 | TGTGCCAGTTCGAAGGGGGCGGACAGGCAGCCCCAGCATTTT | CASSKGADRQPQHF
TRBJ2-7 | 14 | . | . | TRBV11-3 | TGTGCCAGCAGCTTTGGGGGGAAGCTCTACGAGCAGTACTTC | CASSFGGKLYEQYF
TRBJ2-3 | 17 | . | TRBD2 | TRBV7-2 | TGTGCCAGCAGCTTAACGGCTAGCGGGGGCCAACTAGATACGCAGTATTTT | CASSLTASGGQLDTQYF
TRBJ1-6 | 15 | . | . | TRBV14 | TGTGCCAGCAGCCAAGATCTTGGGGGCGGGTCACCCCTCCACTTT | CASSQDLGGGSPLHF
TRBJ2-5 | 14 | many | . | TRBV28 | TGTGCCAGCAGGGGGCCGAGGAAATGGGAGACCCAGTACTTC | CASRGPRKWETQYF
TRBJ1-5 | 14 | . | TRBD1 | TRBV19 | TGTGCCAGTAGTATAACAGGACCCAGGGGGTCCCAGCATTTT | CASSITGPRGSQHF
TRBJ1-2 | 13 | . | . | TRBV19 | TGTGCCAGCCAGGACAGCGGACGCTATGGCTACACCTTC | CASQDSGRYGYTF
TRBJ2-3 | 14 | . | . | TRBV10-1 | TGCGCCAGCAGCGTTGGACTATCCACAGATACGCAGTATTTT | CASSVGLSTDTQYF
TRBJ1-1 | 13 | few | . | TRBV7-8 | TGTGCCAGCATAGGGGAAGTGAGCACTGAAGCTTTCTTT | CASIGEVSTEAFF
TRBJ1-2 | 16 | . | TRBD1 | TRBV4-2 | TGTGCCAGCAGCCGGACAGGGGGTTCCGAAGGGGGTGGCTACACCTTC | CASSRTGGSEGGGYTF
TRBJ2-7 | 15 | . | TRBD1 | TRBV7-8 | TGTGCCAGCAGCTTACAACGGACAGGGACCTACGAGCAGTACTTC | CASSLQRTGTYEQYF
TRBJ2-3 | 12 | . | . | TRBV7-9 | TGTGCCAGCAGCTTAGGCGTCAATACGCAGTATTTT | CASSLGVNTQYF
TRBJ1-4 | 12 | once | . | TRBV4-2 | TGTGCCAGCAGTCCAGGGCGAGAAAAACTGTTTTTT | CASSPGREKLFF
TRBJ1-4 | 13 | . | . | TRBV30 | TGTGCCTGGGGACCTGGACAGAGGGAAAAACTGTTTTTT | CAWGPGQREKLFF
TRBJ1-2 | 15 | . | . | TRBV28 | TGTGCCAGCAGTCCACCCAGGGGAGCTAACTATGGCTACACCTTC | CASSPPRGANYGYTF
TRBJ2-5 | 12 | . | . | TRBV14 | TGTGCCAGCAGCCAGTCGGGAGAGACCCAGTACTTC | CASSQSGETQYF
TRBJ2-3 | 15 | . | TRBD2 | TRBV25-1 | TGTGCCAGCAAAAGGCCGGGACTAGGCACAGATACGCAGTATTTT | CASKRPGLGTDTQYF
TRBJ2-2 | 18 | . | . | TRBV14 | TGTGCCAGCAGCGAGCGAAACTTCGGGACGGGGGACACCGGGGAGCTGTTTTTT | CASSERNFGTGDTGELFF
TRBJ2-3 | 15 | . | TRBD2 | TRBV11-3 | TGTGCCAGCAGCCGACAGAGCGGGAACGGAGATACGCAGTATTTT | CASSRQSGNGDTQYF
TRBJ1-5 | 15 | once | . | TRBV11-2 | TGTGCCAGCAGCCTTAGTCGGGATAGCAATCAGCCCCAGCATTTT | CASSLSRDSNQPQHF
TRBJ2-1 | 16 | . | . | TRBV3-1/TRBV3-2 | . | CASSTSGLAGANEQFF
TRBJ2-7 | 15 | . | TRBD2 | TRBV5-4 | TGTGCCAGCAGCTTTACTAGCGGGACGGCCTACGAGCAGTACTTC | CASSFTSGTAYEQYF
TRBJ1-1 | 16 | . | . | TRBV28 | TGTGCCAGCAGTTTATCCAGGATAGTAGTTAACACTGAAGCTTTCTTT | CASSLSRIVVNTEAFF
TRBJ1-4 | 16 | . | TRBD1 | TRBV19 | TGTGCCAGTAGTATGGGACAGGGGGCCACTAATGAAAAACTGTTTTTT | CASSMGQGATNEKLFF
TRBJ1-6 | 13 | . | TRBD1 | TRBV12-3/TRBV12-4 | TGTGCCAGCAGTTTGGACAGGGAGTCACCCCTCCACTTT | CASSLDRESPLHF
TRBJ1-1 | 15 | many | TRBD1 | TRBV29-1 | TGCAGCGTTGGGGTTAGGGACAGGGAAACCTCTGAAGCTTTCTTT | CSVGVRDRETSEAFF
TRBJ2-7 | 13 | . | TRBD1 | TRBV30 | TGTGCCTTAGGACAGGGAAATAGACACGAGCAGTACTTC | CALGQGNRHEQYF
TRBJ2-2 | 16 | . | TRBD2 | TRBV2 | TGTGCCAGCAGTGAGACTAGCGGGGGGTTATCCGGGGAGCTGTTTTTT | CASSETSGGLSGELFF
TRBJ2-7 | 13 | . | . | TRBV6-1 | TGTGCCAGCAGTGAAGACAGGTCCTACGAGCAGTACTTC | CASSEDRSYEQYF
TRBJ1-1 | 14 | . | . | TRBV6-4 | TGTGCCAGCAGACAGGGAAGCTCGAACACTGAAGCTTTCTTT | CASRQGSSNTEAFF
TRBJ2-1 | 15 | . | TRBD2 | TRBV5-5 | TGTGCCAGCAGCTTGGCCTGGCGGGAGGTAGGAGAGCAGTTCTTC | CASSLAWREVGEQFF
TRBJ2-1 | 13 | many | . | TRBV5-1 | TGCGCCAGCAGCGCCACTATGGACAATGAGCAGTTCTTC | CASSATMDNEQFF
TRBJ2-5 | 15 | . | TRBD2 | TRBV6-5 | TGTGCCAGCAGATCTAGCGGGGGGAACCAAGAGACCCAGTACTTC | CASRSSGGNQETQYF
TRBJ2-7 | 14 | . | TRBD2 | TRBV6-5 | TGTGCCATTAAGTACGGACTAGCCTTTACCGAGCAGTACTTC | CAIKYGLAFTEQYF
TRBJ1-6 | 14 | many | . | TRBV6-1 | TGTGCCAGCAGTGAACCCCGACAGAATTCACCCCTCCACTTT | CASSEPRQNSPLHF
TRBJ2-2 | 16 | . | . | TRBV21-1 | TGTGCCAGCAGCTTAGAGACAGGGGAGAGGACCGGGGAGCTGTTTTTT | CASSLETGERTGELFF
TRBJ2-5 | 10 | . | . | TRBV28 | TGTGCCAGCAGGGGCGAGACCCAGTACTTC | CASRGETQYF
TRBJ2-1 | 11 | . | . | TRBV5-1 | TGCGCCAGCAGCTTTGGCACGCAGCAGTTCTTC | CASSFGTQQFF
TRBJ1-2 | 13 | . | . | TRBV24-1 | TGTGCCACCAGTGATAACAGAAACTATGGCTACACCTTC | CATSDNRNYGYTF
TRBJ2-1 | 17 | . | TRBD2 | TRBV28 | TGTGCCAGCAGCACTGAAATGACGGGGGGGTCCTACAATGAGCAGTTCTTC | CASSTEMTGGSYNEQFF
TRBJ2-1 | 12 | . | . | TRBV5-6 | TGTGCCAGCAGCATATCGGAGAATGAGCAGTTCTTC | CASSISENEQFF